Each of the 30 T cell receptor beta chains below was sequenced from the same sample in a study of T cell repertoires in cytomegalovirus infection. TCRdb analysed the reads with MiXCR anew, one entry per CDR3 protein. The sample carries some 240,000 distinct CDR3 sequences, more than 15% recorded once. Specimen: CD8+ T cells from PBMCs. These receptors all come from a human donor in good health (CMV status not recorded). Some clones in this sample may be carry-over from other donors' samples.

The chain joins TRBV10-3 to TRBJ2-7; 10 nucleotides match TRBD1. This CDR3 spans 16 amino acids. CDR1 ENHRY and CDR2 SYGVKD come from the germline V gene. After removal of 6 bases from V and 5 bases from J, the junction contained 13 bases not matched to a gene. CDR3 bases: TGTGCCATCAGCAGTATACGACAGGGGGCTGACAACGAGCAGTACTTC. Amino acids: CAISSIRQGADNEQYF.

On this clonotype: A much larger clone sits a single nucleotide away, making a read error possible. V gene TRBV28 combines with J gene TRBJ2-1; D is possibly TRBD1 (6 bases). V lost 3 bases to trimming and J lost 9 bases, with 18 bases between them. Germline CDR1 is MDHEN and CDR2 is SYDVKM. The CDR3 extends over 15 amino acids. The DNA of the CDR3 is TGTGCCAGCAGTTTCTCTCGACAGGTACTGATTGAGCAGTTCTTC. Its protein is CASSFSRQVLIEQFF.

The sample holds many counts of this clonotype. J is TRBJ2-5 and V is TRBV7-3, with 8 bases lining up with TRBD2. The CDR3 contains 15 residues. V shed 2 bases and J 6 bases; nucleotides not matched to a gene: 8. Germline V lookup: CDR1 SGHTA, CDR2 FQGTGA. CDR3 nucleotides: TGTGCCAGCAGCTTAGACGGGGGGGCCGTTCAGACCCAGTACTTC. As protein: CASSLDGGAVQTQYF.

This clonotype was detected only a few times. This rearrangement joins TRBV10-3 to TRBJ2-3; 8 nucleotides match TRBD2. Trimming cost V 10 bases and J 2 bases; bases outside gene matches: 5. The germline V gene encodes CDR1 ENHRY and CDR2 SYGVKD. This CDR3 region has 13 residues. The CDR3 here is CATSSGSTDTQYF. CDR3 in DNA: TGTGCCACCTCTAGCGGGTCCACAGATACGCAGTATTTT.

This clonotype was seen more than once but under ten times. The rearrangement links TRBV7-9 to TRBJ2-7; D is uncertain. V dropped 2 bases and J dropped 4 bases, with 12 bases sitting between them. This CDR3 contains 14 residues. From germline, CDR1 is SEHNR and CDR2 FQNEAQ (reference sequence). CDR3 DNA: TGTGCCAGCAGCTTAATTTCCCCCCCATACGAGCAGTACTTC. It translates to CASSLISPPYEQYF.

The rearrangement joins TRBV6-2 or TRBV6-3 to TRBJ1-1, with TRBD1 matching over 9 bases. V was pared by 7 bases and J by 6 bases, with 21 bases of the junction left unmatched. The germline V gene encodes CDR1 MNHEY and CDR2 SVGEGT. CDR3 length: 18 amino acids. The CDR3 protein is CASTEVPGRQGDPAEAFF. The CDR3 DNA sequence: TGTGCCAGCACCGAAGTACCCGGGAGACAGGGGGATCCCGCTGAAGCTTTCTTT.

This chain joins TRBV28 and TRBJ2-7, with 7 bases lining up with TRBD1. J lost 6 bases, V lost 5 bases, and 10 bases had no gene match. The CDR3 loop spans 14 amino acids. The germline gives CDR1 MDHEN, CDR2 SYDVKM. The CDR3 spells CASSPDRNFSEQYF. The CDR3 nucleotides are TGTGCCAGCAGTCCGGACAGGAATTTCTCCGAGCAGTACTTC.

This clonotype was recorded a few times. V is TRBV6-6 and J is TRBJ2-1; 7 positions match TRBD1. The V and J ends lost 0 bases and 8 bases, in that order; junction bases with no gene match: 10. This CDR3 has 16 residues. The V gene's germline CDR1 is MNHNY and CDR2 SVGAGI (reference sequence). CDR3: CASSYSAGPQGDEQFF. CDR3 DNA sequence: TGTGCCAGCAGTTACTCGGCCGGGCCTCAGGGGGATGAGCAGTTCTTC.

This clonotype was observed a few times. The V and J genes are TRBV15 and TRBJ2-7, with D unclear. CDR1 and CDR2 (germline): LNHNV, YYDKDF (reference sequence). CDR3 length: 12 residues. Trimming cost V 3 bases and J 5 bases, with 8 bases left between them. Written as DNA, the CDR3 is TGTGCCACCAGCAGTAGTTGGCACGAGCAGTACTTC. This sequence encodes CATSSSWHEQYF. Full variable domain (missing parts from reference TRBV15 and TRBJ2-7): DAMVIQNPRYQVTQFGKPVTLSCSQTLNHNVMYWYQQKSSQAPKLLFHYYDKDFNNEADTPDNFQSRRPNTSFCFLDIRSPGLGDTAMYLCATSSSWHEQYFGPGTRLTVT.

V usage is TRBV25-1 and J usage is TRBJ1-4, with D unresolved. Germline CDR1 reads MGHDK; CDR2 reads SYGVNS. Trimming shortened V by 3 bases and J by 0 bases, and 11 bases separated the two germline ends. The CDR3 runs 16 residues. The CDR3 is CASSDFGSATNEKLFF. The CDR3, as DNA: TGTGCCAGCAGTGACTTCGGGAGCGCAACTAATGAAAAACTGTTTTTT. Full variable domain (rest looked up from reference TRBV25-1 and TRBJ1-4): EADIYQTPRYLVIGTGKKITLECSQTMGHDKMYWYQQDPGMELHLIHYSYGVNSTEKGDLSSESTVSRIRTEHFPLTLESARPSHTSQYLCASSDFGSATNEKLFFGSGTQLSVL.

The chain joins TRBV7-3 to TRBJ2-1; D may be TRBD2 (5 bases). The germline V and J ends were trimmed by 0 bases and 9 bases, with 9 bases remaining between them. The CDR3 is made up of 13 amino acids. Germline V gene lookup returns CDR1 SGHTA and CDR2 FQGTGA. The CDR3 DNA is TGTGCCAGCAGCTTAACCCCGGGAACTGAGCAGTTCTTC. This codes for CASSLTPGTEQFF.

This clonotype showed up many times. J is TRBJ2-7 and V is TRBV7-6; 11 bases agree with TRBD2. Germline V gives CDR1 SGHVS, CDR2 FNYEAQ. V shed 0 bases, J shed 6 bases, and the junction held 10 bases outside the gene matches. This CDR3 contains 17 residues. CDR3 sequence: CASSLAGTSGLGGEQYF. The CDR3 DNA reads as TGTGCCAGCAGCTTAGCTGGGACTAGCGGACTTGGTGGCGAGCAGTACTTC.

This clonotype was counted a few times. The chain links TRBV10-3 to TRBJ2-7; either TRBD1 or TRBD2 may fit D (6 bases each). This CDR3 is built from 13 residues. V was shortened by 3 bases and J by 3 bases, with 9 bases between the two germline ends. Germline CDR1 reads ENHRY; CDR2 reads SYGVKD. In DNA, the CDR3 is TGTGCCATCAGTGACGGGGGCAGCTACGAGCAGTACTTC. It translates to CAISDGGSYEQYF.

The table lists this clonotype with many counts. V usage is TRBV4-3 and J usage is TRBJ1-1; no clear D. The CDR3 runs to 15 residues. CDR1 and CDR2 from the germline V gene are LGHNA and YSLEER. V was shortened by 4 bases and J by 2 bases, with 14 bases between the two germline ends. In nucleotides, the CDR3 is TGCGCCAGCAGCCGAGATCGGCGGTCCAACACTGAAGCTTTCTTT. Translating gives CASSRDRRSNTEAFF.

Turning to this clonotype: This may be a read error, as it is one base from a much larger clone. The rearrangement joins TRBV27 to TRBJ2-1; D may be TRBD2 (7 bases). V was pared by 8 bases and J by 6 bases, with 11 bases between. Germline V gene sequence: CDR1 MNHEY, CDR2 SMNVEV (reference sequence). This CDR3 contains 12 residues. The CDR3 sequence is CASGGAFNEQFF. As DNA, the CDR3 is TGTGCCAGCGGGGGGGCCTTCAATGAGCAGTTCTTC.

This clonotype has a count of ten or more. The chain carries TRBV12-3 or TRBV12-4 and TRBJ2-1, with D perhaps being TRBD1 or TRBD2 (6 bases each). V was pared by 5 bases and J by 1 base, with 12 bases between. The CDR3 runs to 15 residues. CDR3 DNA: TGTGCCAGCAGTCCCTTAGGGGGGTCCTACAATGAGCAGTTCTTC. Its protein product is CASSPLGGSYNEQFF.

The chain links TRBV14 to TRBJ2-7; TRBD2 matches 8 bases. Unmatched junction bases numbered 6, after V lost 1 base and J lost 4 bases. CDR1 is SGHDN, CDR2 FVKESK, per germline. The CDR3 totals 15 residues. The CDR3 DNA reads TGTGCCAGCAGCCAAGGATACGGGGGGGTGTACGAGCAGTACTTC. This translates into CASSQGYGGVYEQYF.

This clonotype was seen more than once but under ten times. This sequence joins TRBV29-1 and TRBJ2-7, with D possibly TRBD1 on 6 matching bases. Trimming stripped 0 bases from V and 3 bases from J, with 15 bases between. The germline gives CDR1 SQVTM, CDR2 ANQGSEA. The CDR3 covers 15 residues. The CDR3 region has the DNA TGCAGCGTTGAAGATGAGTCAGGGGAGAACTACGAGCAGTACTTC. Protein product: CSVEDESGENYEQYF.

The rearrangement links TRBV25-1 to TRBJ2-3; tentatively, D is TRBD1 (6 bases). Germline CDR1 is MGHDK and CDR2 is SYGVNS. Trimming took off 6 bases at V and 6 bases at J, with 10 bases between the two ends. This CDR3 spans 12 amino acids. The CDR3 is CASSVRGDTQYF. CDR3 DNA sequence: TGTGCCAGCAGCGTAAGGGGGGATACGCAGTATTTT. Full variable domain (outside the CDR3, taken from reference TRBV25-1 and TRBJ2-3): EADIYQTPRYLVIGTGKKITLECSQTMGHDKMYWYQQDPGMELHLIHYSYGVNSTEKGDLSSESTVSRIRTEHFPLTLESARPSHTSQYLCASSVRGDTQYFGPGTRLTVL.

J is TRBJ2-1 and V is TRBV19; D is undetermined. CDR1 and CDR2 (germline): LNHDA, SQIVND (reference sequence). The CDR3 sequence is 14 residues long. The V end lost 3 bases, the J end lost 3 bases, and 9 bases lay between the germline ends. CDR3 in amino acids: CASSIMGNYNEQFF. The CDR3 DNA is TGTGCCAGTAGTATTATGGGCAACTACAATGAGCAGTTCTTC. The full variable domain, rest sourced from reference TRBV19 and TRBJ2-1, is DGGITQSPKYLFRKEGQNVTLSCEQNLNHDAMYWYRQDPGQGLRLIYYSQIVNDFQKGDIAEGYSVSREKKESFPLTVTSAQKNPTAFYLCASSIMGNYNEQFFGPGTRLTVL.

This clonotype appeared many times. The gene calls are TRBV28 and TRBJ1-2; D not resolved. Deletions cut 2 bases from V and 4 bases from J, with 5 bases between. CDR3 size: 12 residues. CDR1 is MDHEN, CDR2 SYDVKM, per germline. The CDR3: CASSLTAYGYTF. The CDR3 nucleotides are TGTGCCAGCAGTTTAACAGCCTATGGCTACACCTTC.

The chain joins TRBV11-2 to TRBJ2-5; D not certain. Germline CDR1 reads SGHAT; CDR2 reads FQNNGV. The V and J ends lost 3 bases and 1 base respectively, with 6 bases between them. The CDR3 is made up of 13 amino acids. The CDR3 protein is CASSFDTQETQYF. The CDR3 coding sequence is TGTGCCAGCAGCTTCGACACCCAAGAGACCCAGTACTTC. The variable domain in full, with the rest retrieved from reference TRBV11-2 and TRBJ2-5, is EAGVAQSPRYKIIEKRQSVAFWCNPISGHATLYWYQQILGQGPKLLIQFQNNGVVDDSQLPKDRFSAERLKGVDSTLKIQPAKLEDSAVYLCASSFDTQETQYFGPGTRLLVL.

This chain uses TRBV6-2 or TRBV6-3 with TRBJ1-1, with 10 nucleotides matching TRBD1. This CDR3 is 13 amino acids long. V trimming: 5 bases; J trimming: 12 bases; junction bases outside the gene matches: 9. Germline CDR1 and CDR2: MNHEY and SVGEGT. CDR3: CASSRDRGLETFF. The DNA of the CDR3 is TGTGCCAGCAGTCGGGACAGGGGACTTGAGACTTTCTTT.

This clonotype occurred many times. The CDR3, as DNA: TGTGCCAGCAGCTTAGCGGGACAGGGGGCCAAAAACATTCAGTACTTC. Translating gives CASSLAGQGAKNIQYF. This chain connects TRBV11-2 to TRBJ2-4; 10 nucleotides match TRBD1. The CDR3 is 16 residues long. Germline loops: CDR1 SGHAT, CDR2 FQNNGV. V shed 1 base, J shed 1 base, and the junction held 1 base outside the gene matches.

V usage is TRBV19 and J usage is TRBJ2-1; D is perhaps TRBD1 or TRBD2 (5 bases each). Trimming pared 3 bases from V and 9 bases from J, leaving 27 bases between. Germline V gene sequence: CDR1 LNHDA, CDR2 SQIVND (reference sequence). The CDR3 consists of 18 residues. This chain's CDR3 is CASSIEGRILRAPGEQFF. The CDR3 DNA reads TGTGCCAGTAGTATTGAGGGGAGAATCCTCAGGGCCCCTGGTGAGCAGTTCTTC.

This clonotype was seen repeatedly, ten times or more. The chain has TRBV28 and TRBJ2-3; 8 bases align to TRBD1. The CDR3 length is 18 residues. V shed 3 bases, J shed 6 bases, and the junction held 17 bases outside the gene matches. The germline V gene encodes CDR1 MDHEN and CDR2 SYDVKM. CDR3 sequence reads: CASSFPQRQGLHIDTQYF. The CDR3 bases are TGTGCCAGCAGTTTCCCACAACGACAGGGGCTACATATCGATACGCAGTATTTT.

The chain combines TRBV29-1 with TRBJ2-7; TRBD1 agrees at 8 bases. Germline loops: CDR1 SQVTM, CDR2 ANQGSEA. The V segment lost 1 base and the J segment 6 bases; nucleotides outside the gene matches: 8. The CDR3 is 14 amino acids. CDR3 region: CSVEGTGPQGEQYF. CDR3 DNA sequence: TGCAGCGTTGAAGGGACAGGGCCCCAAGGCGAGCAGTACTTC.

This chain joins TRBV7-9 and TRBJ1-2; no clear D gene. CDR1 is SEHNR and CDR2 is FQNEAQ in the germline V gene (reference sequence). The V gene lost 4 bases and the J gene lost 3 bases, with 9 bases spanning the gap. This CDR3 has 13 residues. In DNA form, the CDR3 reads TGTGCCAGCAGCTCCCTCTCCTACTATGGCTACACCTTC. Protein product: CASSSLSYYGYTF.

This clonotype occurred a few times. V gene TRBV20-1 combines with J gene TRBJ1-2, with 8 bases that match TRBD1. CDR1 is DFQATT, CDR2 SNEGSKA, per germline (reference sequence). The CDR3 length is 13 residues. The J segment lost 6 bases and the V segment lost 3 bases, leaving 6 bases of the junction unmatched. The DNA for the CDR3 is TGCAGTGCTAGCGGACAGGGCGAGAATGGCTACACCTTC. This codes for CSASGQGENGYTF.

This sequence joins TRBV29-1 and TRBJ1-1, with D maybe TRBD1 (5 bases). Trimming removed 7 bases from V and 1 base from J, with 28 bases in between. The length of the CDR3 is 18 residues. Germline V gene sequence: CDR1 SQVTM, CDR2 ANQGSEA. The DNA for the CDR3 is TGCAGCGCCAAGGGGTCCACCGAACCGAGAGATTGGAACACTGAAGCTTTCTTT. As protein: CSAKGSTEPRDWNTEAFF.